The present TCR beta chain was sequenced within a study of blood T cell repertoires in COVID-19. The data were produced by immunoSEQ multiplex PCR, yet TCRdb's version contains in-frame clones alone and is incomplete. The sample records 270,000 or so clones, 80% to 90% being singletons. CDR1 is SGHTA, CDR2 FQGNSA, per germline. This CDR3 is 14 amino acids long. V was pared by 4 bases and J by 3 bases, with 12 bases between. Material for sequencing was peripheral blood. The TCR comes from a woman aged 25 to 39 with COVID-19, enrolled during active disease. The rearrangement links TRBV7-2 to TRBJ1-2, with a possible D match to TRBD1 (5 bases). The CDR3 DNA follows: TGTGCCAGCAGCTCCCTCAGGGATTACTATGGCTACACCTTC. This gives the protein CASSSLRDYYGYTF.